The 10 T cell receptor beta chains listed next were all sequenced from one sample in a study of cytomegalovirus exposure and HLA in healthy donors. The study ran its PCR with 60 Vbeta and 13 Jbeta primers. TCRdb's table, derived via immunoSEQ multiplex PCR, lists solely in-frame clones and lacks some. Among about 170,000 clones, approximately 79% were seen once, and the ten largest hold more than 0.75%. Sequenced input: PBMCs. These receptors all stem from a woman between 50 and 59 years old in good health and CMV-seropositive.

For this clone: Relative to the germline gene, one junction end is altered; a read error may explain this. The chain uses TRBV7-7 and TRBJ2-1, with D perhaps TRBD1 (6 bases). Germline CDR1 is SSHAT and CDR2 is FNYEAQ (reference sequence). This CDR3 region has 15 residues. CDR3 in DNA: TGTGCTAGCAGCTTAGGTGGGGGCTGGGGCAATGAGCAGTTCTTC. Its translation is CASSLGGGWGNEQFF.

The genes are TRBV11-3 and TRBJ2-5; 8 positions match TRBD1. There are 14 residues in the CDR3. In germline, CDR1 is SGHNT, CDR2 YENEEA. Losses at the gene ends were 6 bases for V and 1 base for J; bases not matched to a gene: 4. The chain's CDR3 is CASSRDRFQETQYF. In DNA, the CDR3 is TGTGCCAGCAGTCGGGACAGGTTCCAAGAGACCCAGTACTTC.

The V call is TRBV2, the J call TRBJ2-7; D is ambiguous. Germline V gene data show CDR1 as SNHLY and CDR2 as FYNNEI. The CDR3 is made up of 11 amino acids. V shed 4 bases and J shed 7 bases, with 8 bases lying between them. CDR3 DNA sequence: TGTGCCAGCAGTGTAATGACAGAGCAGTACTTC. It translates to CASSVMTEQYF.

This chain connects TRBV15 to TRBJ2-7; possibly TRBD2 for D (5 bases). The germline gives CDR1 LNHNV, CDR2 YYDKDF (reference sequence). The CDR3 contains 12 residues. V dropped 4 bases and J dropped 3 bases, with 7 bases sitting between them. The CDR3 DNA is TGTGCCACCAGCAAGAGCGGCTACGAGCAGTACTTC. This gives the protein CATSKSGYEQYF.

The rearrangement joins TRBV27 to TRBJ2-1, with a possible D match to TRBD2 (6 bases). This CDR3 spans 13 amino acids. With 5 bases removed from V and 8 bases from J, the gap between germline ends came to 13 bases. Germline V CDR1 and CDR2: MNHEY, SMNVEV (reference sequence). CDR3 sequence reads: CASSGTEGDEQFF. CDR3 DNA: TGTGCCAGCAGTGGGACTGAAGGCGATGAGCAGTTCTTC.

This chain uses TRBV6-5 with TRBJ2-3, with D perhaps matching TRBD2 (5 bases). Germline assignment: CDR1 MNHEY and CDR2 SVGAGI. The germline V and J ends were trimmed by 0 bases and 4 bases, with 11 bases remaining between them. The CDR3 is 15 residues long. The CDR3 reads CASSYSRVSADTQYF. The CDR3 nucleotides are TGTGCCAGCAGTTACTCGAGGGTTTCGGCAGATACGCAGTATTTT.

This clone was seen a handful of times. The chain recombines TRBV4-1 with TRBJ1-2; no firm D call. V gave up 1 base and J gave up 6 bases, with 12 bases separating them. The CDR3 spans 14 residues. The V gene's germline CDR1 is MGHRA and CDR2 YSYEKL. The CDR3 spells CASSQVNFPNGYTF. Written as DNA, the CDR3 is TGCGCCAGCAGCCAAGTTAACTTCCCGAATGGCTACACCTTC.

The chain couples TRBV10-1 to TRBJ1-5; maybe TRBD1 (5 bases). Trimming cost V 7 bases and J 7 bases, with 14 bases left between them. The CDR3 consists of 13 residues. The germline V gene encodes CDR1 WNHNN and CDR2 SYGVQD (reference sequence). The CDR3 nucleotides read TGCGCCAGCATCGTCAGGGTTTTGCAGCCCCAGCATTTT. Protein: CASIVRVLQPQHF.

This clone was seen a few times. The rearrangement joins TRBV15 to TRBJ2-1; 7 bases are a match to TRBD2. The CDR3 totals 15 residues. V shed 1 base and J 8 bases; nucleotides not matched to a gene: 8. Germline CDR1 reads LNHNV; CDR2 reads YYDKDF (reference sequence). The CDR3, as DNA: TGTGCCACCAGCAGAGCCGGCGGGAGAATATATGAGCAGTTCTTC. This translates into CATSRAGGRIYEQFF.

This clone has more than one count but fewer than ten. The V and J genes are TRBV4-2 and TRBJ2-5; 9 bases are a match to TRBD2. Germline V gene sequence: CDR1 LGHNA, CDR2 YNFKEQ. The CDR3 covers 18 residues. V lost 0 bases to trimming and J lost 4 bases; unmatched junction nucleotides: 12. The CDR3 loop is CASSQDRISGSPRETQYF. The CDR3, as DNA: TGTGCCAGCAGCCAAGATCGGATTAGCGGGAGTCCTCGAGAGACCCAGTACTTC.